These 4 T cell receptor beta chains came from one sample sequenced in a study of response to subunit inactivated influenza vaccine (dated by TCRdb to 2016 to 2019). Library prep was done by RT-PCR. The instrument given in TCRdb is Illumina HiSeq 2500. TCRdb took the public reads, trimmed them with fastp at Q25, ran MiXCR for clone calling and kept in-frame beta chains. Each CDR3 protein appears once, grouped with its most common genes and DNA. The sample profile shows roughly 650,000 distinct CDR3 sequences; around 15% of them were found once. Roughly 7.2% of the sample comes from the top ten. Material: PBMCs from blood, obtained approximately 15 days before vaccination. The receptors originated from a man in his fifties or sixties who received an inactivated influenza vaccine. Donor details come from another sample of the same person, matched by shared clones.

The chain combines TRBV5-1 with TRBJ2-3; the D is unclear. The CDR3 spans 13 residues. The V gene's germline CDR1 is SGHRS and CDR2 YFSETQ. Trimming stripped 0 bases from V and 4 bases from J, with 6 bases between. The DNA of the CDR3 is TGCGCCAGCAGCTTGGCCGCCGCAGATACGCAGTATTTT. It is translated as CASSLAAADTQYF.

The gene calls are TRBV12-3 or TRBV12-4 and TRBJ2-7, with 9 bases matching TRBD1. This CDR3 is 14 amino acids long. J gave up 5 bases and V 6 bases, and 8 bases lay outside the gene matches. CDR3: CASSLGQGPHEQYF. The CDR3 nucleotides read TGTGCCAGCAGCCTGGGACAGGGCCCTCACGAGCAGTACTTC.

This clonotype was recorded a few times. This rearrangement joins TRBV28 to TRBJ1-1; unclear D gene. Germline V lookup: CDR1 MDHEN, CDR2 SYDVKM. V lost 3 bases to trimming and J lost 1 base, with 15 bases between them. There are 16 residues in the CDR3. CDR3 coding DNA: TGTGCCAGCAGTTTGGTCTTCGGGATTCCGAACACTGAAGCTTTCTTT. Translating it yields CASSLVFGIPNTEAFF.

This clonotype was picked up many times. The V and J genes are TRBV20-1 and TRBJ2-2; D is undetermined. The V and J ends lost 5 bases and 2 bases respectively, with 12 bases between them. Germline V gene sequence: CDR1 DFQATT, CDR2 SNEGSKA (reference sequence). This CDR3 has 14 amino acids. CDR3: CSARLRQNTGELFF. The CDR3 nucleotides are TGCAGTGCTCGACTCCGACAAAACACCGGGGAGCTGTTTTTT.